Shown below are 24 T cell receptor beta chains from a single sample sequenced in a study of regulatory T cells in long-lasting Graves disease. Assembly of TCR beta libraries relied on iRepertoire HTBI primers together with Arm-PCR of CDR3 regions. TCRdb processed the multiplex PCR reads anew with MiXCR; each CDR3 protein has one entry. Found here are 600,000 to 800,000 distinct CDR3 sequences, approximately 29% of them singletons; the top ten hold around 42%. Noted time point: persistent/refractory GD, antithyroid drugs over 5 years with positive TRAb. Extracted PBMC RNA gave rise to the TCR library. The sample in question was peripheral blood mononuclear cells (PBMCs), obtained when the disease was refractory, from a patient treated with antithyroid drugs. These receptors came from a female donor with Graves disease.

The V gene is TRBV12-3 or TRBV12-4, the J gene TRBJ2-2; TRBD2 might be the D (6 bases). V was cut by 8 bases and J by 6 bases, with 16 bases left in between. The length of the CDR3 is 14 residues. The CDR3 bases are TGTGCCAGCGGGAGGACTCCTCTATCCGGGGAGCTGTTTTTT. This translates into CASGRTPLSGELFF.

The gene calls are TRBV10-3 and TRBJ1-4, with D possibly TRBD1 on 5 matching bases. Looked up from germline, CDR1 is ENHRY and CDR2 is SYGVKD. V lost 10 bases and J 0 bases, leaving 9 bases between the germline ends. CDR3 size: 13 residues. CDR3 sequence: CATGGATNEKLFF. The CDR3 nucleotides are TGTGCCACCGGGGGTGCAACTAATGAAAAACTGTTTTTT.

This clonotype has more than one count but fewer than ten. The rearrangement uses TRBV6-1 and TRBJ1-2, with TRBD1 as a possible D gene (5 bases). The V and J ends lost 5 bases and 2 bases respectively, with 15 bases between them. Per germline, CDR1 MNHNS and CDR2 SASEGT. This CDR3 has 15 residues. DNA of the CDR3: TGTGCCAGCAGTCGACAGACATCGGGCAACTATGGCTACACCTTC. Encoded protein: CASSRQTSGNYGYTF.

CDR3 DNA: TGCGCCAGCAGCTTGGGAGACGGTTCCATGAACACTGAAGCTTTCTTT. This sequence encodes CASSLGDGSMNTEAFF. The chain recombines TRBV5-1 with TRBJ1-1, with D unclear. The CDR3 contains 16 residues. Trimming removed 0 bases from V and 0 bases from J, with 12 bases in between. Germline V CDR1 and CDR2: SGHRS, YFSETQ.

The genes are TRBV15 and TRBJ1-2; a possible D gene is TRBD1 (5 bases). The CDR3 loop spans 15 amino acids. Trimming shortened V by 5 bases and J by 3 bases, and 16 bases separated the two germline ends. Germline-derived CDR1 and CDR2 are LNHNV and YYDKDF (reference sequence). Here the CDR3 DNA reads TGTGCCACCAGCCCTGGGGCAGGAGAACACTATGGCTACACCTTC. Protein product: CATSPGAGEHYGYTF.

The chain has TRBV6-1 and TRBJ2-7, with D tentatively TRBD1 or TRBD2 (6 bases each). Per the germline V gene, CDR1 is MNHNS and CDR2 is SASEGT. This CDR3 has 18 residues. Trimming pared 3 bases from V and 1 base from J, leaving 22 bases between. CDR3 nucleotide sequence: TGTGCCAGCAGTGAGTTCGGGGGCGGGTCGCTGGGGTCCTACGAGCAGTACTTC. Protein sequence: CASSEFGGGSLGSYEQYF.

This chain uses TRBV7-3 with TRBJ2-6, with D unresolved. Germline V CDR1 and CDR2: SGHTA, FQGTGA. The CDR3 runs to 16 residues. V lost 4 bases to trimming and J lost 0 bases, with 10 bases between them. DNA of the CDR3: TGTGCCAGCAGCTCCCACCCTCGCTCTGGGGCCAACGTCCTGACTTTC. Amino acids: CASSSHPRSGANVLTF.

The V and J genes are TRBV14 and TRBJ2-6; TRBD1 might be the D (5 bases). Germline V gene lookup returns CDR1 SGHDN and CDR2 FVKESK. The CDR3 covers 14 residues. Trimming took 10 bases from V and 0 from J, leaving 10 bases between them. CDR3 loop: CATRQGSGANVLTF. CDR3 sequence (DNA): TGTGCCACCCGCCAGGGCTCTGGGGCCAACGTCCTGACTTTC.

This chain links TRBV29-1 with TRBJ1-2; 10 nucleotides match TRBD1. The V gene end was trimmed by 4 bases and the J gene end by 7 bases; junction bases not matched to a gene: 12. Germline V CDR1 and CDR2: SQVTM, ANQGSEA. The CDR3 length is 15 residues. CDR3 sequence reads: CSVAVATGGAGGYTF. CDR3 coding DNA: TGCAGCGTTGCTGTCGCGACAGGGGGCGCGGGTGGCTACACCTTC. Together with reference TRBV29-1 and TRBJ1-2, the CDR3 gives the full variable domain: SAVISQKPSRDICQRGTSLTIQCQVDSQVTMMFWYRQQPGQSLTLIATANQGSEATYESGFVIDKFPISRPNLTFSTLTVSNMSPEDSSIYLCSVAVATGGAGGYTFGSGTRLTVV.

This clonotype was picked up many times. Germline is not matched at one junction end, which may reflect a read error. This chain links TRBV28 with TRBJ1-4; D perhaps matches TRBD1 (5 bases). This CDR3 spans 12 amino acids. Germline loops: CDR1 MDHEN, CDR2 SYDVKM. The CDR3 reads CASSPSRQSRVF. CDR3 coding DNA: TGTGCCAGCAGTCCCTCCCGACAGTCCCGGGTTTTT.

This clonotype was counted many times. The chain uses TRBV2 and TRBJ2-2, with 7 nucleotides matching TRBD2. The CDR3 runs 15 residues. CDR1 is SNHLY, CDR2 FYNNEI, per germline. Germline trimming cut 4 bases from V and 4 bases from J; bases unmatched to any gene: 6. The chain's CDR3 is CASSVGGRSTGELFF. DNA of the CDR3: TGTGCCAGCAGTGTTGGCGGGAGAAGCACCGGGGAGCTGTTTTTT.

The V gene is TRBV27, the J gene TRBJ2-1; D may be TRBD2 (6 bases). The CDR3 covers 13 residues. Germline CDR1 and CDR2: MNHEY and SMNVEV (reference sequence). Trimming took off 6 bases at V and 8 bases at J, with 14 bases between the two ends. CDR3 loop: CASRRLVVDEQFF. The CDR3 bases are TGTGCCAGCAGAAGACTAGTTGTCGATGAGCAGTTCTTC.

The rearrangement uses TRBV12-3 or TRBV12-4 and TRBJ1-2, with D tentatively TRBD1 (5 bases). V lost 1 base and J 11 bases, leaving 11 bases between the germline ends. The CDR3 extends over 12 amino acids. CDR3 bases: TGTGCCAGCAGTTTAGATCACAGGCCTTACACCTTC. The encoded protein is CASSLDHRPYTF.

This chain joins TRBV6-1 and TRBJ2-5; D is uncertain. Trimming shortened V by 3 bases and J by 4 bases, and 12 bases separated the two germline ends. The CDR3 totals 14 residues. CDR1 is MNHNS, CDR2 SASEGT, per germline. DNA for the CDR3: TGTGCCAGCAGTGAGGGAACTGCAGCAGAGACCCAGTACTTC. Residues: CASSEGTAAETQYF.

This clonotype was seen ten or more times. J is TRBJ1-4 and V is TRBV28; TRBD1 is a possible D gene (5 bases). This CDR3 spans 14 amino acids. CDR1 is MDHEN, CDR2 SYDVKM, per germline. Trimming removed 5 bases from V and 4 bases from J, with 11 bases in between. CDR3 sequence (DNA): TGTGCCAGCAGTCCGTCGGGGGGTAATGAAAAACTGTTTTTT. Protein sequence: CASSPSGGNEKLFF.

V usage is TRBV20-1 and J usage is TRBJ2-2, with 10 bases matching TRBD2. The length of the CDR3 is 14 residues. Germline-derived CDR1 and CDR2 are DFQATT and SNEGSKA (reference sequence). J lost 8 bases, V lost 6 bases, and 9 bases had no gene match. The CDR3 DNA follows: TGCAGTGCAAACTTAGCGGGAGGAAGGGGGGAGCTGTTTTTT. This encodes CSANLAGGRGELFF.

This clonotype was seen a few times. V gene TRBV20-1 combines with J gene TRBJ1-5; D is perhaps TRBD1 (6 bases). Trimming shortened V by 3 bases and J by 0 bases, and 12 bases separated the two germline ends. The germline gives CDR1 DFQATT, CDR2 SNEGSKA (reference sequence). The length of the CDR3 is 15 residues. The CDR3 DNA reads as TGCAGTGCTAGGCTAGGGGGTTATAGCAATCAGCCCCAGCATTTT. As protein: CSARLGGYSNQPQHF.

The CDR3 reads CSVAGGVGTEAFF. Here the CDR3 DNA reads TGCAGCGTTGCAGGGGGCGTAGGGACTGAAGCTTTCTTT. The chain joins TRBV29-1 to TRBJ1-1; TRBD1 agrees at 8 bases. The length of the CDR3 is 13 residues. The germline gives CDR1 SQVTM, CDR2 ANQGSEA. Germline trimming cut 4 bases from V and 5 bases from J; bases unmatched to any gene: 6.

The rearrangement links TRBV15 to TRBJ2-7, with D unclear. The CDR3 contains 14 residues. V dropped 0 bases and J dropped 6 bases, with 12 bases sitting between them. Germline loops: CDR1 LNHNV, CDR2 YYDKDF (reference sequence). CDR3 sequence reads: CATSRDHQQCEQYF. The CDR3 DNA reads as TGTGCCACCAGCAGAGATCATCAGCAATGCGAGCAGTACTTC.

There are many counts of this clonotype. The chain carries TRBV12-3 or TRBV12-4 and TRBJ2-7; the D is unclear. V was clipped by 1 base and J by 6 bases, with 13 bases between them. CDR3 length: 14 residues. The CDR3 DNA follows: TGTGCCAGCAGTTTAGATCGGTCGACCTTCGAGCAGTACTTC. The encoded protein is CASSLDRSTFEQYF.

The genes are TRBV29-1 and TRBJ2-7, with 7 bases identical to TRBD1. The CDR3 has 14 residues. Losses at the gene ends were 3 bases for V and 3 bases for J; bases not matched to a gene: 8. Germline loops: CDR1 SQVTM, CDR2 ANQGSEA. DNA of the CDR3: TGCAGCGTTGACGAACAGGGGAGTGGCTACGAGCAGTACTTC. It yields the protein CSVDEQGSGYEQYF.

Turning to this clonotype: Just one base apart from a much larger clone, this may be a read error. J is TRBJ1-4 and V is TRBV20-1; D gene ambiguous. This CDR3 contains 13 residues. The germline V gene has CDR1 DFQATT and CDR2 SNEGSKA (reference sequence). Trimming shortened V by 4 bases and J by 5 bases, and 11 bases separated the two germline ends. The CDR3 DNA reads TGCAGTGCTAAACATGGACCAAATGAAAAACTGTTTTTT. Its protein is CSAKHGPNEKLFF.

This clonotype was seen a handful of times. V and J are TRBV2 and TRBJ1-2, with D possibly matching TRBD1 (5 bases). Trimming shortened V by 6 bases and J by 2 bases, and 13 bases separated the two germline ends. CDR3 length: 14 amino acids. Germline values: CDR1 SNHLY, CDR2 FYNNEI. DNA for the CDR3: TGTGCCAGCAGGAATGAGGGACGGAACTATGGCTACACCTTC. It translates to CASRNEGRNYGYTF.

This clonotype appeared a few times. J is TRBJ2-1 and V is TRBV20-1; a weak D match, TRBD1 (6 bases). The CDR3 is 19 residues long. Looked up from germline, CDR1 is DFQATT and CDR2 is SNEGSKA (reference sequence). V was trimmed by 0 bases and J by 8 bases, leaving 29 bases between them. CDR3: CSARDNRDGQLNLRYEQFF. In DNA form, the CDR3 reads TGCAGTGCTAGAGATAACAGGGATGGGCAACTGAACCTACGTTATGAGCAGTTCTTC.